These 28 T cell receptor beta chains were all obtained from the same sample, sequenced in a study of control samples from healthy donors and cancer patients. Generated by immunoSEQ multiplex PCR, the TCRdb table keeps only in-frame clones and is missing some. The sample contains 120,000 or so clones, 80% to 95% of which appear only once. Sequenced: blood. These receptors came from a man younger than 35 in good health.

The chain links TRBV9 to TRBJ2-1; TRBD2 aligns across 9 bases. The CDR3 extends over 16 amino acids. The germline CDR1 and CDR2 sequences are SGDLS and YYNGEE. V gave up 0 bases and J gave up 9 bases; unmatched junction bases: 10. CDR3 in amino acids: CASSVVAGVAWSEQFF. The CDR3 nucleotides read TGTGCCAGCAGCGTAGTAGCGGGAGTAGCGTGGAGTGAGCAGTTCTTC. The full variable domain, with the rest looked up from reference TRBV9 and TRBJ2-1, is DSGVTQTPKHLITATGQRVTLRCSPRSGDLSVYWYQQSLDQGLQFLIQYYNGEERAKGNILERFSAQQFPDLHSELNLSSLELGDSALYFCASSVVAGVAWSEQFFGPGTRLTVL.

The chain has TRBV7-9 and TRBJ1-4; 10 bases map to TRBD1. Germline V lookup: CDR1 SEHNR, CDR2 FQNEAQ (reference sequence). V trimming: 5 bases; J trimming: 3 bases; junction bases outside the gene matches: 6. This CDR3 is built from 16 residues. CDR3 sequence: CASSPGQGGANEKLFF. As DNA, the CDR3 is TGTGCCAGCAGCCCCGGACAGGGGGGGGCTAATGAAAAACTGTTTTTT.

V and J are TRBV30 and TRBJ1-3; D gene unclear. The length of the CDR3 is 13 residues. Trimming took off 4 bases at V and 0 bases at J, with 7 bases between the two ends. Looked up from germline, CDR1 is GTSNPN and CDR2 is SVGIG (reference sequence). The CDR3 loop reads CAWIWGSGNTIYF. CDR3 nucleotide sequence: TGTGCCTGGATTTGGGGCTCTGGAAACACCATATATTTT.

The chain couples TRBV3-1 (or the pseudogene TRBV3-2) to TRBJ2-5, with 10 bases lining up with TRBD2. The CDR3 runs 14 residues. The germline V gene has CDR1 LGHDT and CDR2 YNNKEL (reference sequence). V lost 1 base, J lost 4 bases, and 0 bases stayed unmatched. In DNA form, the CDR3 reads TGTGCCAGCAGCCAAGTAGCGGGGGGAGAGACCCAGTACTTC. It codes for CASSQVAGGETQYF.

The chain carries TRBV6-6 and TRBJ2-1, with TRBD2 matching 8 bases. The CDR3 extends over 15 amino acids. From germline, CDR1 is MNHNY and CDR2 SVGAGI (reference sequence). V lost 3 bases and J lost 7; bases outside the gene matches: 8. CDR3: CASSYSREVSNEQFF. CDR3 coding DNA: TGTGCCAGCAGTTATTCGCGGGAGGTCTCTAATGAGCAGTTCTTC.

This chain uses TRBV11-2 with TRBJ1-1; D not resolved. V was pared by 5 bases and J by 0 bases, with 7 bases between. Germline CDR1 SGHAT, CDR2 FQNNGV. This CDR3 has 13 amino acids. Here the CDR3 reads CASSPRLNTEAFF. As DNA, the CDR3 is TGTGCCAGCAGCCCCCGATTGAACACTGAAGCTTTCTTT.

V usage is TRBV18 and J usage is TRBJ1-5; D perhaps matches TRBD1 (6 bases). The CDR3 length is 14 residues. The germline V gene has CDR1 KGHSH and CDR2 LQKENI. V lost 3 bases, J lost 6 bases, and 12 bases lay in between. Here the CDR3 DNA reads TGTGCCAGCTCACCCTTACAGGGCACTCAGCCCCAGCATTTT. Protein: CASSPLQGTQPQHF.

The chain employs TRBV6-2 or TRBV6-3 and TRBJ2-3, with unresolved D. The CDR3 spans 11 residues. The germline V gene encodes CDR1 MNHEY and CDR2 SVGEGT. The V gene lost 6 bases and the J gene lost 1 base, with 2 bases spanning the gap. The DNA for the CDR3 is TGTGCCAGCAGCCGCACAGATACGCAGTATTTT. Its protein is CASSRTDTQYF.

V is TRBV21-1 and J is TRBJ1-2. TRBV21-1 is classified as a pseudogene. The CDR3 has 16 residues. This chain's CDR3 is CASSKAPSLINYGYTF. CDR3 bases: TGTGCCAGCAGCAAAGCGCCGTCACTGATTAACTATGGCTACACCTTC.

The rearrangement links TRBV9 to TRBJ2-3; TRBD2 might be the D (7 bases). This CDR3 contains 16 residues. The V and J ends lost 3 bases and 5 bases respectively, with 19 bases between them. Per the germline V gene, CDR1 is SGDLS and CDR2 is YYNGEE. The CDR3 protein is CASSASGAGAIDTQYF. CDR3 nucleotides: TGTGCCAGCAGCGCCTCTGGGGCGGGGGCTATAGATACGCAGTATTTT.

This clone was recorded only once. The chain links TRBV20-1 to TRBJ1-5, with TRBD1 identical over 8 bases. CDR3 size: 15 residues. Germline V gene lookup returns CDR1 DFQATT and CDR2 SNEGSKA (reference sequence). V was clipped by 3 bases and J by 5 bases; unmatched bases: 9. CDR3 coding DNA: TGCAGTGCTAGTTTAGAGACAGGGGAGCATCAGCCCCAGCATTTT. Translating it yields CSASLETGEHQPQHF.

The chain recombines TRBV7-9 with TRBJ1-4; D remains ambiguous. From germline, CDR1 is SEHNR and CDR2 FQNEAQ (reference sequence). The CDR3 has 15 amino acids. The V and J ends lost 2 bases and 8 bases respectively, with 15 bases between them. This CDR3 reads CASSLSGMKDEKLFF. CDR3 sequence (DNA): TGTGCCAGCAGCTTATCGGGAATGAAGGACGAAAAACTGTTTTTT.

The chain recombines TRBV6-2 or TRBV6-3 with TRBJ1-2; D is uncertain. This CDR3 is built from 14 residues. The germline V and J ends were trimmed by 6 bases and 2 bases, with 13 bases remaining between them. CDR1 is MNHEY, CDR2 SVGEGT, per germline. DNA of the CDR3: TGTGCCAGCAGCCGAGACATAACAAACTATGGCTACACCTTC. Amino acid sequence: CASSRDITNYGYTF.

This chain connects TRBV19 to TRBJ1-2, with D perhaps matching TRBD1 (5 bases). The CDR3 is 14 amino acids. Germline V gene sequence: CDR1 LNHDA, CDR2 SQIVND (reference sequence). V dropped 3 bases and J dropped 2 bases, with 10 bases sitting between them. The CDR3 is CASSIGHGNYGYTF. In DNA, the CDR3 is TGTGCCAGTAGTATTGGACACGGAAACTATGGCTACACCTTC.

This clone has just one count. V and J are TRBV2 and TRBJ1-5; D remains ambiguous. The CDR3 consists of 13 residues. Trimming removed 3 bases at V and 1 base at J, with 4 bases between. From germline, CDR1 is SNHLY and CDR2 FYNNEI. The CDR3: CASSDNSNQPQHF. The DNA for the CDR3 is TGTGCCAGCAGTGACAACAGCAATCAGCCCCAGCATTTT.

The chain has TRBV7-9 and TRBJ2-5, with a tentative D call TRBD1 (5 bases). V lost 5 bases and J lost 1, with 14 bases in between. Germline CDR1 and CDR2: SEHNR and FQNEAQ (reference sequence). The CDR3 has 15 residues. CDR3 nucleotides: TGTGCCAGCAGCCAAAGGGGCTGGATCCAAGAGACCCAGTACTTC. Translated: CASSQRGWIQETQYF.

J is TRBJ2-5 and V is TRBV6-5; TRBD1 is a possible D gene (7 bases). This CDR3 is 14 amino acids long. Per germline, CDR1 MNHEY and CDR2 SVGAGI. Trimming took 10 bases from V and 5 from J, leaving 20 bases between them. In DNA form, the CDR3 reads TGTGCCAACGCCCAGGGGGGCGTAGGGGAGACCCAGTACTTC. It yields the protein CANAQGGVGETQYF.

The chain recombines TRBV4-3 with TRBJ2-1; 11 nucleotides align to TRBD2. CDR3 length: 19 amino acids. Trimming removed 1 base from V and 12 bases from J; junction bases left unmatched: 20. Germline CDR1 reads LGHNA; CDR2 reads YSLEER. The CDR3, as DNA: TGCGCCAGCAGCCAAGTTACTAGCGGGAGAGGCTTTGTGGCCGGGGCGCAGTTCTTC. It is translated as CASSQVTSGRGFVAGAQFF.

The chain combines TRBV28 with TRBJ1-4; no clear D gene. The CDR3 totals 13 residues. From germline, CDR1 is MDHEN and CDR2 SYDVKM. Trimming stripped 8 bases from V and 8 bases from J, with 15 bases between. The CDR3 here is CASRFQGGEKLFF. The CDR3 DNA reads as TGTGCCAGCCGCTTCCAAGGCGGAGAAAAACTGTTTTTT.

CDR3: CASSLHDPDEQFF. The CDR3 DNA sequence: TGTGCCAGCAGCTTGCATGATCCGGATGAGCAGTTCTTC. V usage is TRBV5-5 and J usage is TRBJ2-1; no clear D gene. V lost 1 base, J lost 8 bases, and 10 bases lay in between. Germline V CDR1 and CDR2: SGHKS, YYEKEE (reference sequence). The CDR3 consists of 13 residues.

Details on this clone: Sequence at one end of the junction differs from germline and may be a read error. The sample carries other DNA sequences with the same CDR3. CDR3 DNA sequence: TGTGCCAGCAGTTTTTCCGGAGGGACAGAGCCTCAGCATTTT. Protein sequence: CASSFSGGTEPQHF. This rearrangement joins TRBV6-5 to TRBJ1-5, with 7 bases aligning to TRBD1. Germline CDR1 and CDR2: MNHEY and SVGAGI. The CDR3 extends over 14 amino acids.

This chain connects TRBV4-1 to TRBJ2-7, with 9 nucleotides matching TRBD2. This CDR3 spans 15 amino acids. Germline V gene sequence: CDR1 MGHRA, CDR2 YSYEKL. V lost 1 base to trimming and J lost 2 bases; unmatched junction nucleotides: 3. The CDR3 nucleotides are TGCGCCAGCAGCCAAGTCCTAGCGGGGACCTACGAGCAGTACTTC. Translation: CASSQVLAGTYEQYF.

The V call is TRBV5-1, the J call TRBJ1-3; no firm D call. Germline V lookup: CDR1 SGHRS, CDR2 YFSETQ. V gave up 0 bases and J gave up 0 bases, with 7 bases separating them. CDR3 length: 15 residues. The CDR3 is CASSLEGNSGNTIYF. The CDR3 DNA sequence: TGCGCCAGCAGCTTGGAGGGCAACTCTGGAAACACCATATATTTT.

J is TRBJ1-1 and V is TRBV18, with no clear D. Deletions cut 5 bases from V and 1 base from J, with 8 bases between. Germline V gives CDR1 KGHSH, CDR2 LQKENI. This CDR3 spans 13 amino acids. CDR3 in amino acids: CASSGPANTEAFF. The CDR3 DNA sequence: TGTGCCAGCTCAGGCCCAGCGAACACTGAAGCTTTCTTT.

J is TRBJ2-1 and V is TRBV7-2, with D perhaps given as TRBD1 or TRBD2 (5 bases each). Germline assignment: CDR1 SGHTA and CDR2 FQGNSA. The V gene lost 3 bases and the J gene lost 3 bases, with 12 bases spanning the gap. This CDR3 has 15 residues. CDR3 region: CASSLGTNYYNEQFF. The DNA for the CDR3 is TGTGCCAGCAGCTTGGGGACGAATTACTACAATGAGCAGTTCTTC.

The V call is TRBV12-5, the J call TRBJ1-5; 7 bases are shared with TRBD1. This CDR3 comprises 14 residues. CDR1 is LGHNT and CDR2 is FRNRAP in the germline V gene. With 7 bases clipped from V and 3 bases from J, the junction kept 6 bases outside the gene matches. The CDR3 here is CASALDRDNQPQHF. CDR3 DNA sequence: TGTGCTAGTGCCCTCGACAGGGACAATCAGCCCCAGCATTTT.

This chain joins TRBV3-1 (or the pseudogene TRBV3-2) and TRBJ2-5; 9 bases align to TRBD2. The germline V gene has CDR1 LGHDT and CDR2 YNNKEL (reference sequence). CDR3 size: 16 residues. V dropped 0 bases and J dropped 1; count of bases not matched to a gene: 3. CDR3 residues: CASSQEAGGAQETQYF. In DNA, the CDR3 is TGTGCCAGCAGCCAAGAAGCGGGGGGTGCCCAAGAGACCCAGTACTTC.

This clone was detected only once. This rearrangement joins TRBV25-1 to TRBJ2-7; D might be TRBD1 or TRBD2, each matching 5 bases. Per germline, CDR1 MGHDK and CDR2 SYGVNS. Trimming pared 6 bases from V and 3 bases from J, leaving 15 bases between. The CDR3 runs 14 residues. CDR3 sequence reads: CASRGAGKGYEQYF. CDR3 DNA sequence: TGTGCCAGCAGGGGAGCAGGGAAAGGCTACGAGCAGTACTTC.